The present T cell receptor (beta chain) was sequenced within a study of Ad26.COV2.S vaccination and SARS-CoV-2 variants. For the study at large: Intramuscular Ad26.COV2.S doses were given once or twice, 56 days apart. Findings and limits, study-wide: Breadth and depth estimates from TCRs may understate total T cell responses. The breadth of spike-specific CD8+ and CD4+ T cell responses after vaccination was reportedly substantial.

About this clone: What it recognizes is unknown.

Treatment indicated: some 19 received Ad26.COV2.S at low or high dose, single or two shots; about five received placebo; per-sample allocation not given. Following the first vaccine or placebo injection, samples were taken on day 63. The sample came from a Boston adult aged 18-55 years. Measured with immunoSEQ multiplex PCR; TCRdb has only the in-frame clones, and not every one. The sample has about 400,000 clones, around 91% seen once. V lost 3 bases and J lost 3; bases outside the gene matches: 4. CDR1 is SGHNT and CDR2 is YYREEE in the germline V gene (reference sequence). The CDR3 sequence is 16 residues long.

The chain employs TRBV5-4 and TRBJ2-3, with 13 bases identical to TRBD2. Sequences were derived from peripheral blood, sampled in a trial of Ad26.COV2.S vaccine versus placebo. The source of this sequence is a person aged 18-65 years who received the Ad26.COV2.S COVID-19 vaccine or a placebo. The CDR3 DNA is TGTGCCAGCAGCTGGAAGACTAGCGGGAGGACAGATACGCAGTATTTT. Amino acid sequence: CASSWKTSGRTDTQYF.